These T cell receptor beta chains were read from a single sample in a study of CD8 T cells in Susac syndrome. TCRdb called the immunoSEQ multiplex PCR reads again in MiXCR, with one record for every CDR3 protein. The sample gives around 200,000 distinct CDR3 sequences, about 95% of which show up once; approximately 0.081% is in the top ten. Material for sequencing was CD4+ T cells from PBMCs. Receptors were obtained from a human donor with multiple sclerosis. Both conserved end residues are part of each CDR3. A D gene is named only where the DNA matches it firmly. Size is omitted from some rows. Given values are once, few, many or a class for expanded clones.

CDR3,DNA,size,D,V,J
CSAARTSRETQYF,TGCAGTGCCGCGCGCACCAGCAGAGAGACCCAGTACTTC,-,-,TRBV20-1,TRBJ2-5
CAWSERAHNEQFF,TGTGCCTGGAGCGAGAGAGCCCACAATGAGCAGTTCTTC,-,-,TRBV30,TRBJ2-1
CASSLERQGNSPLHF,TGTGCCAGCAGTTTAGAGAGACAGGGTAATTCACCCCTCCACTTT,-,TRBD1,TRBV27,TRBJ1-6
CASSQAGTSGQETQYF,TGTGCCAGCAGCCAAGCCGGGACTAGCGGCCAAGAGACCCAGTACTTC,few,TRBD2,TRBV14,TRBJ2-5
CASSPRVKGSETQYF,TGTGCCAGCTCACCCCGAGTTAAGGGATCGGAGACCCAGTACTTC,once,-,TRBV18,TRBJ2-5
CSASGANVLTF,TGCAGCGCGTCTGGGGCCAACGTCCTGACTTTC,once,-,TRBV29-1,TRBJ2-6
CASSFPAGMNTEAFF,TGTGCCAGCAGTTTTCCTGCAGGGATGAACACTGAAGCTTTCTTT,-,-,TRBV28,TRBJ1-1
CASSVDTKYEQYF,TGTGCCAGCAGCGTGGACACCAAGTACGAGCAGTACTTC,-,-,TRBV27,TRBJ2-7
CSVKRTGGTGEQYF,TGCAGCGTCAAGCGGACAGGGGGGACAGGCGAGCAGTACTTC,-,TRBD1,TRBV29-1,TRBJ2-7
CASSITTDTQYF,TGTGCCAGCAGCATCACCACAGATACGCAGTATTTT,-,-,TRBV5-4,TRBJ2-3
CASSQETQAAEETQYF,TGTGCCAGCAGCCAAGAGACCCAAGCGGCCGAAGAGACCCAGTACTTC,-,-,TRBV4-2,TRBJ2-5
CASSQEEGPYGYTF,TGTGCCAGCAGCCAAGAGGAGGGTCCCTATGGCTACACCTTC,-,-,TRBV4-2,TRBJ1-2
CSARGSVGTQYF,TGCAGCGCCCGGGGGTCGGTGGGGACCCAGTACTTC,-,-,TRBV29-1,TRBJ2-5
CAGREYTEAFF,TGCGCGGGACGGGAGTACACTGAAGCTTTCTTT,-,-,TRBV29-1,TRBJ1-1
CASSPDQGSKLFF,TGTGCCAGCAGCCCTGACCAGGGGAGCAAACTGTTTTTT,once,-,TRBV5-6,TRBJ1-4
CASSPRDSTETQYF,TGTGCCAGCAGTCCTCGGGACAGTACAGAGACCCAGTACTTC,-,TRBD1,TRBV12-3/TRBV12-4,TRBJ2-5
CSAPGGQTNTEAFF,TGCAGTGCCCCAGGGGGACAAACGAACACTGAAGCTTTCTTT,-,TRBD1,TRBV20-1,TRBJ1-1
CASSQVTEGIQYF,TGTGCCAGCAGCCAAGTCACAGAGGGCATTCAGTACTTC,-,-,TRBV3-1,TRBJ2-4
CASSSTATTYEQYF,TGTGCCAGCAGTTCGACAGCTACAACCTACGAGCAGTACTTC,-,-,TRBV6-5,TRBJ2-7
CASSLDSGANVLTF,TGCGCCAGCAGCTTGGACTCTGGGGCCAACGTCCTGACTTTC,-,-,TRBV5-1,TRBJ2-6
CASSGGQGDVYGYTF,TGTGCCAGCAGTGGCGGACAGGGAGATGTCTATGGCTACACCTTC,-,TRBD1,TRBV25-1,TRBJ1-2
CASSLAPGLAGHNEQFF,TGTGCCAGCAGTCTAGCCCCGGGACTAGCTGGCCACAATGAGCAGTTCTTC,-,TRBD2,TRBV27,TRBJ2-1
CAWSAGPYEQYF,TGTGCCTGGTCCGCCGGGCCCTACGAGCAGTACTTC,-,-,TRBV30,TRBJ2-7
CASSPPTGFGANVLTF,TGTGCCAGCAGTCCCCCGACAGGGTTTGGGGCCAACGTCCTGACTTTC,-,TRBD1,TRBV25-1,TRBJ2-6
CSVTDINRNTGELFF,TGCAGCGTCACCGACATAAACAGGAACACCGGGGAGCTGTTTTTT,-,-,TRBV29-1,TRBJ2-2
CAWSRLAGNNEQFF,TGTGCCTGGAGTCGGCTAGCGGGGAATAATGAGCAGTTCTTC,-,TRBD2,TRBV30,TRBJ2-1
CASTNEGGSYEQFF,TGTGCCAGCACCAATGAGGGGGGCTCCTATGAGCAGTTCTTC,-,-,TRBV5-4,TRBJ2-1
CASSVVGGGNTGELFF,TGTGCCAGCAGCGTAGTCGGAGGTGGGAACACCGGGGAGCTGTTTTTT,-,-,TRBV9,TRBJ2-2
CSAPGTYTEAFF,TGCAGTGCCCCAGGGACCTACACTGAAGCTTTCTTT,-,-,TRBV20-1,TRBJ1-1
CASSPRGSTNEKLFF,TGTGCCAGCAGCCCCCGCGGATCAACTAATGAAAAACTGTTTTTT,-,-,TRBV3-1,TRBJ1-4
CASSPWGNEQFF,TGTGCCAGCAGCCCATGGGGGAATGAGCAGTTCTTC,-,-,TRBV7-2,TRBJ2-1
CASSFRGQGREQYF,TGTGCCAGCAGTTTCCGTGGACAGGGTCGCGAGCAGTACTTC,-,TRBD1,TRBV27,TRBJ2-7
CAWGLTRDNEQFF,TGTGCCTGGGGACTCACTAGAGACAATGAGCAGTTCTTC,-,-,TRBV30,TRBJ2-1
CAWMDRGQQYEQYF,TGTGCCTGGATGGACCGGGGGCAACAGTACGAGCAGTACTTC,-,-,TRBV30,TRBJ2-7
CASSAGSTGELFF,TGTGCCAGCAGCGCGGGGAGCACCGGGGAGCTGTTTTTT,-,-,TRBV9,TRBJ2-2
CASSEPGGTDTQYF,TGCGCCAGCAGCGAACCGGGGGGCACAGATACGCAGTATTTT,-,-,TRBV5-1,TRBJ2-3
CSLSDRAGDGYTF,TGCAGCCTGAGTGACAGGGCAGGAGACGGCTACACCTTC,once,TRBD1,TRBV29-1,TRBJ1-2
CAWSPKGYEQYF,TGTGCCTGGAGTCCCAAGGGGTACGAGCAGTACTTC,-,-,TRBV30,TRBJ2-7
CASSPYAGTRATQYF,TGCGCCAGCAGCCCCTATGCAGGGACTCGGGCGACCCAGTACTTC,-,-,TRBV5-1,TRBJ2-5
CAWSEGLAGPSDEQFF,TGTGCCTGGAGTGAAGGCCTAGCGGGGCCTTCGGATGAGCAGTTCTTC,once,TRBD2,TRBV30,TRBJ2-1
CSARRSGGALTDTQYF,TGCAGTGCTAGGCGGAGCGGGGGGGCACTCACAGATACGCAGTATTTT,-,TRBD2,TRBV20-1,TRBJ2-3
CASSQSGGVNIQYF,TGTGCCAGCAGCCAAAGCGGGGGGGTAAACATTCAGTACTTC,-,TRBD2,TRBV12-3/TRBV12-4,TRBJ2-4
CSARTGTPFQETQYF,TGCAGTGCTAGGACCGGGACACCATTCCAAGAGACCCAGTACTTC,-,-,TRBV20-1,TRBJ2-5
CASSQSPGAETEAFF,TGTGCCAGCAGCCAATCCCCGGGGGCCGAGACTGAAGCTTTCTTT,-,-,TRBV3-1,TRBJ1-1
CASRRTGGFTGELFF,TGTGCCAGCAGGAGGACAGGGGGTTTCACCGGGGAGCTGTTTTTT,-,TRBD1,TRBV25-1,TRBJ2-2
CSAMSSRGPDTGELFF,TGCAGTGCAATGAGCTCCCGGGGCCCGGACACCGGGGAGCTGTTTTTT,-,-,TRBV20-1,TRBJ2-2
CASSQALGNIQYF,TGTGCCAGCAGCCAGGCCCTGGGGAACATTCAGTACTTC,-,-,TRBV3-1,TRBJ2-4
CASSYRQGELYSNQPQHF,TGTGCCAGCAGTTATCGACAGGGGGAGCTTTATAGCAATCAGCCCCAGCATTTT,-,TRBD1,TRBV12-3/TRBV12-4,TRBJ1-5
CASSLGAAAGGQYF,TGTGCCAGCAGCTTAGGGGCCGCAGCAGGAGGGCAGTATTTT,once,-,TRBV7-2,TRBJ2-3
CASSPKAHQQYF,TGTGCCAGCAGCCCCAAGGCCCATCAGCAGTACTTC,-,-,TRBV12-3/TRBV12-4,TRBJ2-7